These T cell receptor beta chains were read from a single sample in a study of regulatory T cells in long-lasting Graves disease. From the multiplex PCR reads, TCRdb called clonotypes with MiXCR, one entry per CDR3 protein. The sample has fewer than 400,000 distinct CDR3 sequences; 18% are singletons. The specimen comprised peripheral blood mononuclear cells (PBMCs), sampled at new diagnosis, from a patient treated with antithyroid drugs. These receptors were collected from a female donor with Graves disease. Both conserved end residues are part of each CDR3. Not every row has a clone size; where given, it reads once, few, many or a size class.

14 many TRBV2 CASSVAGFTGELFF
13 many TRBV7-9 CASSRLADDEQFF
16 - TRBV6-1 CASSDALAGASDEQFF
14 once TRBV20-1 CSARISGGANEQFF
13 many TRBV30 CAWSWYGSDTQYF
11 few TRBV6-1 CASTGANVLTF
15 many TRBV12-5 CASGLTQGGLTEAFF
15 few TRBV6-2/TRBV6-3 CASSPDRGRNEKLFF
13 many TRBV3-1 CASSQAWGNEQFF
16 many TRBV12-3/TRBV12-4 CASSLTGGGVGQPQHF
15 - TRBV20-1 CSARDGQPGNQPQHF
18 - TRBV11-3 CASSRQTGGAEFGNIQYF
13 - TRBV7-9 CASRGQGETEAFF
16 - TRBV25-1 CASSEVGTGRNTEAFF
15 - TRBV10-2 CASKVDLDTNTEAFF